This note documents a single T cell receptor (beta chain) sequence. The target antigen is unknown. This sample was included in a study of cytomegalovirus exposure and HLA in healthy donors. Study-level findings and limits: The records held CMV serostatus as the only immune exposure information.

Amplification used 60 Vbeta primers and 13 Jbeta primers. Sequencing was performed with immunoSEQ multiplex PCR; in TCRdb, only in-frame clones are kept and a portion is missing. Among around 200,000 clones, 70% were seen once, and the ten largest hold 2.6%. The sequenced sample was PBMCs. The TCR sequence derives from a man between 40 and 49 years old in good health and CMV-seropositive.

The chain's CDR3 is CASSSGQELMNTEAFF. The CDR3 DNA reads TGTGCCAGCAGCTCGGGACAGGAACTTATGAACACTGAAGCTTTCTTT. V gene TRBV5-8 combines with J gene TRBJ1-1; 8 bases match TRBD1. J was trimmed by 0 bases and V by 3 bases; bases with no gene match: 7. This CDR3 is 16 amino acids long. Germline-derived CDR1 and CDR2 are SGHTS and YDEGEE.